The 23 T cell receptor beta chains below all came from one sample that was sequenced in a study of OX40 agonist ivuxolimab in advanced cancers. Sequencing was performed with immunoSEQ multiplex PCR; in TCRdb, only in-frame clones are kept and a portion is missing. The sample shows roughly 100,000 clones, more than 75% of them seen only once. Sequencing was performed on CD4+ or CD8+ T cells sorted from blood, taken in a trial of the OX40 agonist ivuxolimab. All receptors come from an adult with an advanced solid tumor such as melanoma, head and neck, liver or kidney cancer.

This clone was detected a few times. The CDR3 loop is CASSSRRDSGSYEQYF. The CDR3 region has the DNA TGTGCCAGCAGCTCCCGAAGGGACAGTGGGTCCTACGAGCAGTACTTC. The rearrangement joins TRBV11-2 to TRBJ2-7, with 7 bases fitting TRBD1. Per germline, CDR1 SGHAT and CDR2 FQNNGV. The V and J ends lost 4 bases and 1 base, in that order; junction bases with no gene match: 10. The CDR3 spans 16 residues.

The chain recombines TRBV6-5 with TRBJ1-5; TRBD1 matches at 8 bases. The CDR3 extends over 15 amino acids. Germline lookup yields CDR1 MNHEY and CDR2 SVGAGI. The trim removed 4 bases at V and 7 bases at J, leaving 9 bases unmatched. The CDR3, as DNA: TGTGCCAGCAGTTCCGGACAGGGATTCAACCAGCCCCAGCATTTT. Translated: CASSSGQGFNQPQHF.

The CDR3 DNA is TGTGCCAGTACCGGAGGAGGACAGGGGGCGACCCAGTACTTC. Protein: CASTGGGQGATQYF. This chain joins TRBV19 and TRBJ2-5; 11 positions match TRBD1. The germline CDR1 and CDR2 sequences are LNHDA and SQIVND (reference sequence). The CDR3 totals 14 residues. V trimming: 7 bases; J trimming: 7 bases; junction bases outside the gene matches: 8.

This rearrangement joins TRBV5-1 to TRBJ1-4; TRBD1 is a possible D gene (6 bases). Germline V lookup: CDR1 SGHRS, CDR2 YFSETQ. CDR3 length: 17 amino acids. Deletions cut 3 bases from V and 0 bases from J, with 15 bases between. CDR3 region: CASSSQGALATNEKLFF. CDR3 sequence (DNA): TGCGCCAGCAGCTCACAGGGAGCCCTTGCAACTAATGAAAAACTGTTTTTT.

The rearrangement links TRBV5-8 to TRBJ2-5, with 11 positions matching TRBD2. There are 17 residues in the CDR3. Unmatched junction bases numbered 6, after V lost 0 bases and J lost 2 bases. Germline V gives CDR1 SGHTS, CDR2 YDEGEE. The CDR3 loop is CASSLGLAGGTQETQYF. As DNA, the CDR3 is TGTGCCAGCAGCTTGGGGCTAGCGGGGGGAACTCAAGAGACCCAGTACTTC.

The gene calls are TRBV28 and TRBJ1-2; 7 bases agree with TRBD1. This CDR3 spans 14 amino acids. In germline, CDR1 is MDHEN, CDR2 SYDVKM. Trimming at V came to 5 bases and at J to 8 bases, leaving 11 bases not matched to a gene. The CDR3, as DNA: TGTGCCAGCAGTGAAAAACAGAGAGGGGGCGGCTACACCTTC. This gives the protein CASSEKQRGGGYTF.

This sequence joins TRBV19 and TRBJ1-2; 8 bases align to TRBD1. The CDR3 covers 13 residues. Trimming removed 8 bases from V and 13 bases from J; junction bases left unmatched: 15. The germline V gene has CDR1 LNHDA and CDR2 SQIVND (reference sequence). This CDR3 reads CASSGTGAQIPTF. The CDR3 DNA follows: TGTGCCAGTTCCGGGACAGGAGCCCAAATCCCCACCTTC. Full variable domain (missing parts from reference TRBV19 and TRBJ1-2): DGGITQSPKYLFRKEGQNVTLSCEQNLNHDAMYWYRQDPGQGLRLIYYSQIVNDFQKGDIAEGYSVSREKKESFPLTVTSAQKNPTAFYLCASSGTGAQIPTFGSGTRLTVV.

The chain combines TRBV19 with TRBJ2-4; D is perhaps TRBD1 (5 bases). V was clipped by 0 bases and J by 3 bases, with 9 bases between them. CDR1 is LNHDA, CDR2 SQIVND, per germline (reference sequence). The CDR3 has 15 amino acids. The CDR3 region is CASSIEGERKNIQYF. CDR3 DNA sequence: TGTGCCAGTAGTATAGAAGGGGAACGCAAAAACATTCAGTACTTC.

The CDR3 region has the DNA TGTGCCAGCAGTTCGACAGGGGTGGGTGGCTACACCTTC. Protein product: CASSSTGVGGYTF. The chain couples TRBV28 to TRBJ1-2; 8 positions agree with TRBD1. J gave up 7 bases and V 4 bases, and 5 bases lay outside the gene matches. Germline lookup yields CDR1 MDHEN and CDR2 SYDVKM. This CDR3 spans 13 amino acids.

The rearrangement links TRBV6-1 to TRBJ1-3; 7 bases align to TRBD1. The CDR3 extends over 15 amino acids. Trimming removed 5 bases from V and 2 bases from J; junction bases left unmatched: 6. Germline CDR1 and CDR2: MNHNS and SASEGT. The CDR3 is CASSTDRVTGNTIYF. CDR3 nucleotides: TGTGCCAGCAGTACCGACAGGGTTACTGGAAACACCATATATTTT.

The chain has TRBV19 and TRBJ1-2, with D possibly TRBD1 on 5 matching bases. The CDR3 length is 13 residues. The V gene lost 3 bases and the J gene lost 0 bases, with 5 bases spanning the gap. Germline V gives CDR1 LNHDA, CDR2 SQIVND (reference sequence). The CDR3 loop reads CASSMGANYGYTF. CDR3 sequence (DNA): TGTGCCAGTAGTATGGGGGCTAACTATGGCTACACCTTC.

The chain is built from TRBV30 and TRBJ2-1; D unresolved. CDR1 is GTSNPN, CDR2 SVGIG, per germline (reference sequence). This CDR3 is built from 10 residues. Trimming removed 3 bases from V and 7 bases from J, with 4 bases in between. In DNA form, the CDR3 reads TGTGCCTGGAGAGTGAATGAGCAGTTCTTC. Amino acids: CAWRVNEQFF.

The rearrangement joins TRBV5-1 to TRBJ1-1; tentatively, D is TRBD1 (5 bases). Trimming stripped 0 bases from V and 0 bases from J, with 15 bases between. CDR1 and CDR2 (germline): SGHRS, YFSETQ. This CDR3 comprises 17 residues. CDR3 sequence reads: CASSLGDGATMNTEAFF. The CDR3 DNA is TGCGCCAGCAGCTTGGGGGACGGAGCGACTATGAACACTGAAGCTTTCTTT.

The chain combines TRBV4-1 with TRBJ2-7; 7 bases are a match to TRBD2. With 1 base clipped from V and 0 bases from J, the junction kept 3 bases outside the gene matches. The CDR3 runs to 15 residues. Per germline, CDR1 MGHRA and CDR2 YSYEKL. Here the CDR3 reads CASSQGGGFSYEQYF. The DNA for the CDR3 is TGCGCCAGCAGCCAAGGGGGGGGGTTCTCCTACGAGCAGTACTTC.

The rearrangement joins TRBV5-3 to TRBJ1-5, with 9 nucleotides matching TRBD1. Being an ORF, TRBV5-3 has a function that is uncertain. CDR3 length equals 18 residues. Losses at the gene ends were 3 bases for V and 4 bases for J; bases not matched to a gene: 14. CDR3 protein: CARSWARGTGLKNQPQHF. CDR3 bases: TGTGCCAGAAGCTGGGCCCGCGGGACAGGGTTAAAGAATCAGCCCCAGCATTTT.

This chain joins TRBV4-2 and TRBJ2-7, with a tentative D call TRBD1 (6 bases). Germline assignment: CDR1 LGHNA and CDR2 YNFKEQ. The CDR3 covers 17 residues. V dropped 0 bases and J dropped 2 bases, with 17 bases sitting between them. CDR3 in amino acids: CASSQDRMRTAPYEQYF. CDR3 bases: TGTGCCAGCAGCCAAGATCGGATGAGGACAGCTCCCTACGAGCAGTACTTC.

The CDR3 DNA follows: TGTGCCAGCAGTGACGAAGGGCGAAATCAGCCCCAGCATTTT. This translates into CASSDEGRNQPQHF. The chain joins TRBV6-1 to TRBJ1-5; D ambiguous. CDR1 MNHNS and CDR2 SASEGT come from the germline V gene. The CDR3 spans 14 residues. With 3 bases removed from V and 4 bases from J, the gap between germline ends came to 10 bases.

The V gene is TRBV2, the J gene TRBJ1-3; possible D gene TRBD1, 6 bases. Germline-derived CDR1 and CDR2 are SNHLY and FYNNEI. The CDR3 loop spans 15 amino acids. Trimming cost V 6 bases and J 0 bases, with 12 bases left between them. As DNA, the CDR3 is TGTGCCAGCAGGGGGACACAACTCTCTGGAAACACCATATATTTT. This sequence encodes CASRGTQLSGNTIYF. Based on the CDR3 plus reference TRBV2 and TRBJ1-3, the full variable domain is EPEVTQTPSHQVTQMGQEVILRCVPISNHLYFYWYRQILGQKVEFLVSFYNNEISEKSEIFDDQFSVERPDGSNFTLKIRSTKLEDSAMYFCASRGTQLSGNTIYFGEGSWLTVV.

CDR3 sequence (DNA): TGTGCCAGCAGCTTAGATGGGCTACTAGCCCATGGCTACACCTTC. Its translation: CASSLDGLLAHGYTF. The chain has TRBV7-8 and TRBJ1-2; the D is unclear. CDR1 SGHVS and CDR2 FQNEAQ come from the germline V gene. Trimming pared 1 base from V and 6 bases from J, leaving 15 bases between. This CDR3 is 15 amino acids long.

The CDR3 DNA reads as TGTGCCAGCAGCCCAGGGGGCAGTGAGCAGTTCTTC. Translated: CASSPGGSEQFF. The chain is built from TRBV11-3 and TRBJ2-1; TRBD1 aligns across 8 bases. The CDR3 covers 12 residues. CDR1 is SGHNT, CDR2 YENEEA, per germline. Trimming removed 5 bases from V and 9 bases from J; junction bases left unmatched: 3.

CDR3 sequence (DNA): TGTGCCAGCAGCTTGGGACTAGGAGCGGCCGGGGAGCTGTTTTTT. This codes for CASSLGLGAAGELFF. The rearrangement links TRBV5-4 to TRBJ2-2, with D possibly matching TRBD2 (6 bases). V was cut by 0 bases and J by 6 bases, with 12 bases left in between. The germline CDR1 and CDR2 sequences are SGHNT and YYREEE (reference sequence). CDR3 length equals 15 residues.

The chain carries TRBV7-3 and TRBJ2-3, with 9 bases that match TRBD2. This CDR3 has 17 residues. The junction had 6 bases not matched to a gene; V was cut back by 2 bases and J by 0 bases. CDR1 is SGHTA and CDR2 is FQGTGA in the germline V gene. The CDR3: CASSLGTSLGSTDTQYF. As DNA, the CDR3 is TGTGCCAGCAGCTTAGGGACTAGCTTGGGGAGCACAGATACGCAGTATTTT. The full variable domain, its missing parts supplied by reference TRBV7-3 and TRBJ2-3, is GAGVSQTPSNKVTEKGKYVELRCDPISGHTALYWYRQSLGQGPEFLIYFQGTGAADDSGLPNDRFFAVRPEGSVSTLKIQRTERGDSAVYLCASSLGTSLGSTDTQYFGPGTRLTVL.

This chain joins TRBV19 and TRBJ1-5; D gene unclear. CDR3 length equals 15 residues. Germline loops: CDR1 LNHDA, CDR2 SQIVND (reference sequence). V shed 6 bases and J shed 3 bases, with 15 bases lying between them. CDR3 bases: TGTGCCAGTAGGAAGGGCCAGTTCCTCAATCAGCCCCAGCATTTT. Residues: CASRKGQFLNQPQHF.